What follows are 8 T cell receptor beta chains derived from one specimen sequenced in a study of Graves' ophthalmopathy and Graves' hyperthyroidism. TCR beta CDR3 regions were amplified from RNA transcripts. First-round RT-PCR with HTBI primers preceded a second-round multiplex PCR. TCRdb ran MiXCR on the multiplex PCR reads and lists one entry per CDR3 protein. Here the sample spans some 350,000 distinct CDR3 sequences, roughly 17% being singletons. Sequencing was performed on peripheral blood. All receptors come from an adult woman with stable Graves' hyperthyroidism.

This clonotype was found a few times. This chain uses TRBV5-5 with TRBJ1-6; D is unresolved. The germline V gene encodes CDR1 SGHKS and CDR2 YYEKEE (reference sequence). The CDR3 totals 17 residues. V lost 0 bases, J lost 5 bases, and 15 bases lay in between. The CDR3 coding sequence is TGTGCCAGCAGCTTGGCGCTACCCCACCGACATAATTCACCCCTCCACTTT. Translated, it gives CASSLALPHRHNSPLHF.

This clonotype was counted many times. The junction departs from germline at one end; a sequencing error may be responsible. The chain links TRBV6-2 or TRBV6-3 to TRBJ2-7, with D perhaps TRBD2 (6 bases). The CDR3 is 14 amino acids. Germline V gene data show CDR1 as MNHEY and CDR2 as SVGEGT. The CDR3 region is CASSHGGGLFRPSF. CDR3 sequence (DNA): TGTGCCAGCAGCCATGGTGGGGGACTCTTCAGGCCGAGCTTC.

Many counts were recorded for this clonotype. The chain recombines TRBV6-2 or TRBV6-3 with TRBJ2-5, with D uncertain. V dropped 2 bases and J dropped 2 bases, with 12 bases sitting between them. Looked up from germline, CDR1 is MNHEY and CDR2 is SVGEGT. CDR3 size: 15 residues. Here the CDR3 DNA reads TGTGCCAGCAGTTACCCGACGGACGGACAAGAGACCCAGTACTTC. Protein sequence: CASSYPTDGQETQYF.

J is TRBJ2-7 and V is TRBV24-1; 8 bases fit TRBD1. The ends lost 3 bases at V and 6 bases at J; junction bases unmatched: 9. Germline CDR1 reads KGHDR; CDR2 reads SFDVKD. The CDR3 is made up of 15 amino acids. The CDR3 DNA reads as TGTGCCACCAGTGATAGTGGACAGGGAATAGCCGAGCAGTACTTC. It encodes CATSDSGQGIAEQYF.

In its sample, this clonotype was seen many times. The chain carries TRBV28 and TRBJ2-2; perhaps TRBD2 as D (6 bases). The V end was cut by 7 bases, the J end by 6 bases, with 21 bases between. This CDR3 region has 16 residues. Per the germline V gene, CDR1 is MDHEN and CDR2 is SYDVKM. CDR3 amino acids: CASTKTGLTGAGELFF. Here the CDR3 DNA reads TGTGCCAGCACCAAGACGGGACTCACGGGCGCCGGGGAGCTGTTTTTT.

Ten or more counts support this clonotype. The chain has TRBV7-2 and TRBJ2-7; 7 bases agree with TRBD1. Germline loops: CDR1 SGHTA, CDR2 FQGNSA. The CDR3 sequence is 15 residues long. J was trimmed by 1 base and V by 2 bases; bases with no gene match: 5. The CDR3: CASSLPPGGSYEQYF. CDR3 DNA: TGTGCCAGCAGCTTACCCCCAGGGGGTTCCTACGAGCAGTACTTC.

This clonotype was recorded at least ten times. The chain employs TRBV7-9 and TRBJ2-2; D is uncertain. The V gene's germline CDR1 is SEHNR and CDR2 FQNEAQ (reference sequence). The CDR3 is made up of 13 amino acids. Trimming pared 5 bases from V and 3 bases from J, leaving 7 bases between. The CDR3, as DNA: TGTGCCAGCAGCCCCTCCTACACCGGGGAGCTGTTTTTT. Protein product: CASSPSYTGELFF.

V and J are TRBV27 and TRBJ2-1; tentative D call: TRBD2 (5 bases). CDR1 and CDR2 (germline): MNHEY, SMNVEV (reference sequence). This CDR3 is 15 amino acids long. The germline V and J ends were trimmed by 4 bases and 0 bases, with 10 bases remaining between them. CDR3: CASSSTGSSYNEQFF. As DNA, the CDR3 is TGTGCCAGCAGTTCGACGGGAAGCTCCTACAATGAGCAGTTCTTC.